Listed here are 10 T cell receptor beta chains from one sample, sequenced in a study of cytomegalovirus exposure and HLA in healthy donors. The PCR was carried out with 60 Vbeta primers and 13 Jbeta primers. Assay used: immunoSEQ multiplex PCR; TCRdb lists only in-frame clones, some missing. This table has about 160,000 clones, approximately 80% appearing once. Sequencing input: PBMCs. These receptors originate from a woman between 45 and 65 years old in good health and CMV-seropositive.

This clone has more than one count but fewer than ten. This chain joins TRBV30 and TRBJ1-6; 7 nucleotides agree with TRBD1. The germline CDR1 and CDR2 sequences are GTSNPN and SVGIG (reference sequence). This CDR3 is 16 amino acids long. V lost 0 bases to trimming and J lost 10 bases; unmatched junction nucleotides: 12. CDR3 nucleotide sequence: TGTGCCTGGAGTGTATCCTGGGCTCAGGGGGACTCACCCCTCCACTTT. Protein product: CAWSVSWAQGDSPLHF. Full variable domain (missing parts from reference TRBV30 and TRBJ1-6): SQTIHQWPATLVQPVGSPLSLECTVEGTSNPNLYWYRQAAGRGLQLLFYSVGIGQISSEVPQNLSASRPQDRQFILSSKKLLLSDSGFYLCAWSVSWAQGDSPLHFGNGTRLTVT.

CDR3 DNA: TGCGCCAGCAGCCAAGATGCGGGGGGACTAGCGAGGGAGCAGTACTTC. Translation gives CASSQDAGGLAREQYF. This chain connects TRBV4-3 to TRBJ2-7, with 10 bases matching TRBD2. The trim removed 0 bases at V and 7 bases at J, leaving 9 bases unmatched. Germline V gene data show CDR1 as LGHNA and CDR2 as YSLEER. This CDR3 has 16 amino acids.

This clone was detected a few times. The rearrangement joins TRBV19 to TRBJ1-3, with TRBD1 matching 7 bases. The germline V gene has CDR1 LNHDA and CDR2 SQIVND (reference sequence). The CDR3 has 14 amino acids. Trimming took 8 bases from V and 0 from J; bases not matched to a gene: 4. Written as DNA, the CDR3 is TGTGCCAGTCGAACAGGGGACTCTGGAAACACCATATATTTT. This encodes CASRTGDSGNTIYF.

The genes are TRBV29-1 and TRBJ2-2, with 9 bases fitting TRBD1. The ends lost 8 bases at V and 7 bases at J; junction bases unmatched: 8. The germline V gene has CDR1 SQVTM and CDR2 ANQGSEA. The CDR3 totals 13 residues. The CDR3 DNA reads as TGCAGCTTCATACAGGGGGCGAACGGGGAGCTGTTTTTT. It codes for CSFIQGANGELFF.

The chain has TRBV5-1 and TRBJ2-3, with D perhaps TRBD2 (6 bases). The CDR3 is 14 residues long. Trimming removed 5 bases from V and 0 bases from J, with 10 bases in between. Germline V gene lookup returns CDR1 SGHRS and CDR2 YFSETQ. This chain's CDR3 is CASRAGPSTDTQYF. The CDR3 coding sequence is TGCGCCAGCAGGGCGGGGCCAAGCACAGATACGCAGTATTTT.

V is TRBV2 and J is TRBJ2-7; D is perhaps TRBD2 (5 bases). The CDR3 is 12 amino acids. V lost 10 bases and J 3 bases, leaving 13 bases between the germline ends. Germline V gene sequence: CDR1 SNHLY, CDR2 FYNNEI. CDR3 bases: TGTGCCACCACGGAAGGGAGCTACGAGCAGTACTTC. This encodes CATTEGSYEQYF.

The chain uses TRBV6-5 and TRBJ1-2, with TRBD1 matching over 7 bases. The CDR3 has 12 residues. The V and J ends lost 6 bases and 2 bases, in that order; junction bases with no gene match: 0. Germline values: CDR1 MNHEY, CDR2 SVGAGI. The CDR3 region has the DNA TGTGCCAGCAGACAGGGGAACTATGGCTACACCTTC. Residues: CASRQGNYGYTF.

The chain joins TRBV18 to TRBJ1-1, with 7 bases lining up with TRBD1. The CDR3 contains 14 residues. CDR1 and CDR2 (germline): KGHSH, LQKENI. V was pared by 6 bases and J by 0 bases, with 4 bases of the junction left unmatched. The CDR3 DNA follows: TGTGCCAGCTCTCCGGACAGGATGAACACTGAAGCTTTCTTT. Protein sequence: CASSPDRMNTEAFF.

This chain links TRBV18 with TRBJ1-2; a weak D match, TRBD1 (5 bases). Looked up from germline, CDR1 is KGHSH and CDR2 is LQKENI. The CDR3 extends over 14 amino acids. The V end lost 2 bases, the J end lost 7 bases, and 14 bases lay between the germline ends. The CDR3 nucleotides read TGTGCCAGCTCACCAGACAGCAGCCAAAGTGGCTACACCTTC. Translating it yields CASSPDSSQSGYTF.

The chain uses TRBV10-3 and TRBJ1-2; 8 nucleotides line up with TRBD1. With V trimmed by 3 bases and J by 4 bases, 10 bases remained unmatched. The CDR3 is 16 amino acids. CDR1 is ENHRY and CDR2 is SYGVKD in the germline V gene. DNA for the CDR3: TGTGCCATCAGTGACCCGATGTTCGGACAGGGCTATGGCTACACCTTC. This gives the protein CAISDPMFGQGYGYTF.